A single sample gave rise to the 24 T cell receptor beta chains below, sequenced in a study of shared clonotypes between healthy human individuals. Profiling relied on immunoSEQ multiplex PCR, and the TCRdb table lists in-frame clones only, not all of them. Of 500,000 to 550,000 clones in the sample, around 95% are singletons; the top ten hold about 0.06%. Sequenced input: naive CD4+ T cells sorted from blood. Subset meaning: CD45RA+ positively selected. These receptors came from a woman under 40 in good health.

The J gene is TRBJ1-2, the V gene TRBV6-5, with D uncertain. The germline CDR1 and CDR2 sequences are MNHEY and SVGAGI. V lost 6 bases and J lost 4, with 18 bases in between. This CDR3 is built from 15 residues. CDR3 loop: CASRPRLGILYGYTF. In DNA form, the CDR3 reads TGTGCCAGCAGACCAAGATTAGGGATTCTCTATGGCTACACCTTC.

In this sample, this clone turned up once. The chain has TRBV9 and TRBJ2-7; D gene ambiguous. The germline CDR1 and CDR2 sequences are SGDLS and YYNGEE. V lost 1 base and J lost 5, with 13 bases in between. The CDR3 sequence is 14 residues long. Written as DNA, the CDR3 is TGTGCCAGCAGCGTACAGTTAGATATCCACGAGCAGTACTTC. This translates into CASSVQLDIHEQYF. Full variable domain (missing parts from reference TRBV9 and TRBJ2-7): DSGVTQTPKHLITATGQRVTLRCSPRSGDLSVYWYQQSLDQGLQFLIQYYNGEERAKGNILERFSAQQFPDLHSELNLSSLELGDSALYFCASSVQLDIHEQYFGPGTRLTVT.

A single count supports this clone. V is TRBV7-9 and J is TRBJ2-1; 7 bases fit TRBD1. Germline trimming cut 4 bases from V and 5 bases from J; bases unmatched to any gene: 11. CDR1 and CDR2 from the germline V gene are SEHNR and FQNEAQ (reference sequence). The CDR3 totals 16 residues. This CDR3 is CASSSAGTATNNEQFF. The CDR3 nucleotides read TGTGCCAGCAGCTCCGCCGGGACAGCGACGAACAATGAGCAGTTCTTC.

The chain carries TRBV7-9 and TRBJ1-2; D gene uncertain. Per germline, CDR1 SEHNR and CDR2 FQNEAQ (reference sequence). Trimming removed 5 bases from V and 3 bases from J, with 13 bases in between. This CDR3 has 14 residues. The CDR3 region is CASSRAGPDYGYTF. CDR3 coding DNA: TGTGCCAGCAGCCGGGCCGGGCCGGACTATGGCTACACCTTC.

V gene TRBV28 combines with J gene TRBJ1-1; possible D gene TRBD1, 5 bases. V lost 5 bases, J lost 0 bases, and 7 bases lay in between. This CDR3 contains 13 residues. CDR1 and CDR2 (germline): MDHEN, SYDVKM. The DNA of the CDR3 is TGTGCCAGCAGTCCAGGGATGAACACTGAAGCTTTCTTT. Encoded protein: CASSPGMNTEAFF.

The chain has TRBV9 and TRBJ2-2; 7 bases align to TRBD2. The CDR3 has 16 residues. Germline CDR1 is SGDLS and CDR2 is YYNGEE. The V and J ends lost 4 bases and 4 bases, in that order; junction bases with no gene match: 10. The CDR3 DNA reads as TGTGCCAGCAGCCCCAGAGGCGGGAGCGCCACCGGGGAGCTGTTTTTT. Amino acid sequence: CASSPRGGSATGELFF.

This rearrangement joins TRBV6-5 to TRBJ2-7; D tentatively reads TRBD1 or TRBD2 (5 bases each). The CDR3 sequence is 14 residues long. CDR1 and CDR2 from the germline V gene are MNHEY and SVGAGI. Trimming stripped 2 bases from V and 5 bases from J, with 13 bases between. The CDR3 DNA reads as TGTGCCAGCAGTTACCGAAAACTAGGGGACGAGCAGTACTTC. Its translation: CASSYRKLGDEQYF.

J is TRBJ1-4 and V is TRBV6-1, with a tentative D call TRBD1 (5 bases). The V gene lost 10 bases and the J gene lost 8 bases, with 14 bases spanning the gap. The CDR3 spans 12 residues. The germline gives CDR1 MNHNS, CDR2 SASEGT. Here the CDR3 reads CAIQGVYEKLFF. The CDR3 DNA reads as TGTGCCATCCAGGGAGTCTACGAAAAACTGTTTTTT.

The chain is built from TRBV19 and TRBJ1-6; TRBD1 is a possible D gene (5 bases). V lost 4 bases and J lost 11, with 9 bases in between. This CDR3 is 12 amino acids long. Germline assignment: CDR1 LNHDA and CDR2 SQIVND (reference sequence). As DNA, the CDR3 is TGTGCCAGTAGTACGAGAGGGGCACCCCTCCACTTT. Translated: CASSTRGAPLHF.

The rearrangement uses TRBV7-9 and TRBJ1-2, with D unclear. V was cut by 6 bases and J by 0 bases, with 8 bases left in between. From germline, CDR1 is SEHNR and CDR2 FQNEAQ (reference sequence). The CDR3 totals 13 residues. The CDR3 sequence is CASRGLANYGYTF. Written as DNA, the CDR3 is TGTGCCAGCAGGGGTTTAGCTAACTATGGCTACACCTTC.

The gene calls are TRBV18 and TRBJ1-2; 8 nucleotides match TRBD1. Germline loops: CDR1 KGHSH, CDR2 LQKENI. The J segment lost 0 bases and the V segment lost 1 base, leaving 1 base of the junction unmatched. This CDR3 has 15 residues. The chain's CDR3 is CASSPRDRPNYGYTF. Written as DNA, the CDR3 is TGTGCCAGCTCACCACGGGACAGGCCTAACTATGGCTACACCTTC.

The chain is built from TRBV29-1 and TRBJ1-1; maybe TRBD1 (5 bases). Trimming took 7 bases from V and 1 from J, leaving 16 bases between them. Germline values: CDR1 SQVTM, CDR2 ANQGSEA. The CDR3 consists of 14 residues. CDR3 DNA: TGCAGCGCCAGCCCTGTCGGGGGGAACACTGAAGCTTTCTTT. It encodes CSASPVGGNTEAFF.

The chain links TRBV5-4 to TRBJ2-3; D remains ambiguous. Germline V gene lookup returns CDR1 SGHNT and CDR2 YYREEE (reference sequence). The CDR3 is 12 amino acids. Deletions cut 4 bases from V and 5 bases from J, with 8 bases between. CDR3 DNA sequence: TGTGCCAGCAGCACGGTTGGAGATACGCAGTATTTT. Protein product: CASSTVGDTQYF. Supplemented by reference TRBV5-4 and TRBJ2-3, the full variable domain reads ETGVTQSPTHLIKTRGQQVTLRCSSQSGHNTVSWYQQALGQGPQFIFQYYREEENGRGNFPPRFSGLQFPNYSSELNVNALELDDSALYLCASSTVGDTQYFGPGTRLTVL.

The chain employs TRBV10-3 and TRBJ2-2, with D possibly matching TRBD1 (6 bases). The CDR3 consists of 14 residues. Looked up from germline, CDR1 is ENHRY and CDR2 is SYGVKD. V was pared by 3 bases and J by 4 bases, with 9 bases between. CDR3 region: CAISETQGTGELFF. The DNA for the CDR3 is TGTGCCATCAGTGAAACACAGGGCACCGGGGAGCTGTTTTTT.

J is TRBJ2-7 and V is TRBV29-1; perhaps TRBD2 as D (6 bases). Per the germline V gene, CDR1 is SQVTM and CDR2 is ANQGSEA. V lost 0 bases, J lost 2 bases, and 14 bases lay in between. CDR3 length equals 15 residues. The CDR3 is CSVEERQGGTYEQYF. CDR3 sequence (DNA): TGCAGCGTTGAAGAACGGCAGGGAGGCACCTACGAGCAGTACTTC.

V and J are TRBV19 and TRBJ2-3; 13 bases match TRBD2. Germline V CDR1 and CDR2: LNHDA, SQIVND (reference sequence). J was trimmed by 4 bases and V by 7 bases; bases with no gene match: 5. The CDR3 extends over 15 amino acids. CDR3 bases: TGTGCCAGTATCCGGACTAGCGGGAGCGCAGATACGCAGTATTTT. Protein sequence: CASIRTSGSADTQYF. Full variable domain (missing parts from reference TRBV19 and TRBJ2-3): DGGITQSPKYLFRKEGQNVTLSCEQNLNHDAMYWYRQDPGQGLRLIYYSQIVNDFQKGDIAEGYSVSREKKESFPLTVTSAQKNPTAFYLCASIRTSGSADTQYFGPGTRLTVL.

The rearrangement links TRBV29-1 to TRBJ1-5, with TRBD1 as a possible D gene (6 bases). This CDR3 has 13 amino acids. Germline CDR1 is SQVTM and CDR2 is ANQGSEA. Trimming pared 1 base from V and 6 bases from J, leaving 10 bases between. Here the CDR3 reads CSVEVVTGQPQHF. The CDR3 region has the DNA TGCAGCGTTGAAGTGGTGACAGGTCAGCCCCAGCATTTT.

This chain connects TRBV19 to TRBJ2-3; D ambiguous. Looked up from germline, CDR1 is LNHDA and CDR2 is SQIVND (reference sequence). The CDR3 runs 11 residues. Deletions cut 6 bases from V and 6 bases from J, with 7 bases between. The CDR3 spells CASRVGDTQYF. For the CDR3, the DNA is TGTGCCAGTAGGGTCGGGGATACGCAGTATTTT.

The rearrangement links TRBV28 to TRBJ1-3, with D unclear. From germline, CDR1 is MDHEN and CDR2 SYDVKM. The CDR3 loop spans 14 amino acids. Trimming shortened V by 5 bases and J by 0 bases, and 8 bases separated the two germline ends. The CDR3 bases are TGTGCCAGCAGTCCCGACCTCTCTGGAAACACCATATATTTT. As protein: CASSPDLSGNTIYF.

This chain uses TRBV11-2 with TRBJ2-3; D gene unclear. CDR1 is SGHAT, CDR2 FQNNGV, per germline. The CDR3 has 13 residues. The V end lost 2 bases, the J end lost 5 bases, and 8 bases lay between the germline ends. The CDR3 loop reads CASSLSLLDTQYF. The CDR3 DNA follows: TGTGCCAGCAGCTTAAGTTTGCTAGATACGCAGTATTTT.

The V and J genes are TRBV11-2 and TRBJ2-2; D is perhaps TRBD1 or TRBD2 (6 bases each). The CDR3 consists of 15 residues. Trimming took 5 bases from V and 4 from J, leaving 14 bases between them. Germline V gives CDR1 SGHAT, CDR2 FQNNGV. The CDR3 DNA reads as TGTGCCAGCAGCCCCGGCGGAGGGGGCACCGGGGAGCTGTTTTTT. It specifies CASSPGGGGTGELFF.

The chain combines TRBV7-9 with TRBJ1-1; D remains ambiguous. Trimming removed 1 base at V and 1 base at J, with 10 bases between. This CDR3 comprises 15 residues. Germline CDR1 SEHNR, CDR2 FQNEAQ (reference sequence). For the CDR3, the DNA is TGTGCCAGCAGCTTAGTAGTCGGGTCGAACACTGAAGCTTTCTTT. Translation: CASSLVVGSNTEAFF.

Details on this clone: Other DNA sequences from this sample encode an identical CDR3 as well. V and J are TRBV28 and TRBJ1-5; unclear D gene. CDR1 is MDHEN and CDR2 is SYDVKM in the germline V gene. The CDR3 is 14 amino acids. Trimming pared 7 bases from V and 2 bases from J, leaving 12 bases between. The CDR3 protein is CASTPRQGNQPQHF. CDR3 nucleotide sequence: TGTGCCAGCACCCCCCGCCAGGGCAATCAGCCCCAGCATTTT.

V and J are TRBV10-3 and TRBJ2-1; 11 bases map to TRBD2. The CDR3 is 15 residues long. Germline CDR1 is ENHRY and CDR2 is SYGVKD. Germline trimming cut 10 bases from V and 9 bases from J; bases unmatched to any gene: 14. As DNA, the CDR3 is TGTGCCACGAAGACTAGCGGGGTCGTAGAGAGTGAGCAGTTCTTC. Protein product: CATKTSGVVESEQFF.